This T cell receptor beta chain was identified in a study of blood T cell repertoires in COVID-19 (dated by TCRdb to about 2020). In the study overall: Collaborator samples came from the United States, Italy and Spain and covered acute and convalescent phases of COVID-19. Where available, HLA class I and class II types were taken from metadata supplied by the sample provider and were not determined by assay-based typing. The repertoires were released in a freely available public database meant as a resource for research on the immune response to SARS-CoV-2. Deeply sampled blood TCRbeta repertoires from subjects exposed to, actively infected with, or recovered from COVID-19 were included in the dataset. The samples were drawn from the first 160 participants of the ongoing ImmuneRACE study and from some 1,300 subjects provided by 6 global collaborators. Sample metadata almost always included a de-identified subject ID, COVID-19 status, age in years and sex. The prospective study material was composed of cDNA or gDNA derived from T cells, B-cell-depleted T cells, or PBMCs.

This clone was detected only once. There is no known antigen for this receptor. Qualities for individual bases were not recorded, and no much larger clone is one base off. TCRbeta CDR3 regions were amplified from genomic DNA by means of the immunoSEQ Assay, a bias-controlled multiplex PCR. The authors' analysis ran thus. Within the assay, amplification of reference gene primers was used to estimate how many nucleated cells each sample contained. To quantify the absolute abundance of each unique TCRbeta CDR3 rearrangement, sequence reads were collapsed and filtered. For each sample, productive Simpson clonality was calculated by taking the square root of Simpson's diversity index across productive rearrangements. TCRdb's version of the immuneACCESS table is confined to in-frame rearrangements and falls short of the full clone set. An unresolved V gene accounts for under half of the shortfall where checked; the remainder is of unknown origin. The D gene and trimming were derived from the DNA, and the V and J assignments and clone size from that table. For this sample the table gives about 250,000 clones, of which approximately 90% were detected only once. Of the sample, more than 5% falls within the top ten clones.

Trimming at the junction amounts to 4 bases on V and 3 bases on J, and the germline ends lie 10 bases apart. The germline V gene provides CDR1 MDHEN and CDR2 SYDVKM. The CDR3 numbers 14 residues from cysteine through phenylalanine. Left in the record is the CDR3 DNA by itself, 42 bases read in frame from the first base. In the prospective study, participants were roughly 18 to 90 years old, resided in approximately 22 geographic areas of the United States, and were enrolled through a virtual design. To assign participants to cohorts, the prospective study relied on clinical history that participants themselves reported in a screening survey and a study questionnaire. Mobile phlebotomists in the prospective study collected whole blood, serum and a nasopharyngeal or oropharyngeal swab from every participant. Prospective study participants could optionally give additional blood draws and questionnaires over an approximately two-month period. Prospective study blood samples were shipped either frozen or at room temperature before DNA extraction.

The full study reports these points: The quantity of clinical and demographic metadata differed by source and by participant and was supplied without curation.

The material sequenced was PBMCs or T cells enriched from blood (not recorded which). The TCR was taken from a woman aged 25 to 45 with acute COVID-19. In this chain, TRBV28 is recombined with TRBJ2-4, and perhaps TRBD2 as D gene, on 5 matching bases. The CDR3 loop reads CASSSGEGKNIQYF. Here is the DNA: TGTGCCAGCAGTTCGGGTGAGGGCAAAAACATTCAGTACTTC.